These T cell receptor beta chains were read from a single sample in a study of OX40 agonist ivuxolimab in advanced cancers. Some clones are missing from TCRdb's copy, which holds only in-frame ones; the method was immunoSEQ multiplex PCR. The sample contains 8,000 to 9,500 clones, 55% to 75% of which appear only once. The starting material was CD4+ or CD8+ T cells sorted from blood, obtained in a trial of the OX40 agonist ivuxolimab. These receptors all come from an adult with an advanced solid tumor such as melanoma, head and neck, liver or kidney cancer. CDR3s include the opening cysteine and the closing phenylalanine or tryptophan. Fields, in order: CDR3 DNA, CDR3 protein, J gene, clone size, D gene, V gene. A D gene is named only where the DNA matches it firmly. Not all rows give a size; the values are once, few, many and, for expanded clones, a class.

DNA: TGTGCCAGCAGCTTAGGAGACAGTCCGCCCGGGGAGCTGTTTTTT; CDR3: CASSLGDSPPGELFF; J: TRBJ2-2; size: .; D: .; V: TRBV13
DNA: TGTGCCAGCAGCTTACGCGGGAGCATTCAGTACTTC; CDR3: CASSLRGSIQYF; J: TRBJ2-4; size: .; D: TRBD2; V: TRBV7-9
DNA: TGTGCCAGCAGTTTGACAGGCCCTTTCAATGAGCAGTTCTTC; CDR3: CASSLTGPFNEQFF; J: TRBJ2-1; size: .; D: .; V: TRBV27
DNA: TGTGCCAGCAGCCCTCTGGCGGGGTACTCCTACGAGCAGTACTTC; CDR3: CASSPLAGYSYEQYF; J: TRBJ2-7; size: .; D: .; V: TRBV27
DNA: TGTGCCAGCAGCCGGGGGGGACGCTCGACAGATACGCAGTATTTT; CDR3: CASSRGGRSTDTQYF; J: TRBJ2-3; size: .; D: TRBD2; V: TRBV9
DNA: TGTGCCAGCAGCTTTGGTCATAACACTGAAGCTTTCTTT; CDR3: CASSFGHNTEAFF; J: TRBJ1-1; size: .; D: .; V: TRBV7-9
DNA: TGTGCCAGTAGTATTTACGGCAGGGAAAATCCCGGGGAGCTGTTTTTT; CDR3: CASSIYGRENPGELFF; J: TRBJ2-2; size: .; D: .; V: TRBV19
DNA: TGCGCCAGCAGCTTGGACAGGGGACAAGCCTACGAGCAGTACTTC; CDR3: CASSLDRGQAYEQYF; J: TRBJ2-7; size: .; D: TRBD1; V: TRBV5-1
DNA: TGTGCCAGCAGCCCAGCGGGGGGGCGGGTGCAGTTCTTC; CDR3: CASSPAGGRVQFF; J: TRBJ2-1; size: .; D: TRBD2; V: TRBV27
DNA: TGCGCCAGCAGCCCTTGGAGCGGGAGCTCCTACGAGCAGTACTTC; CDR3: CASSPWSGSSYEQYF; J: TRBJ2-7; size: .; D: TRBD2; V: TRBV4-3
DNA: TGTGCCAGCAGTTACAGGGATCACACCGGGGAGCTGTTTTTT; CDR3: CASSYRDHTGELFF; J: TRBJ2-2; size: .; D: .; V: TRBV27
DNA: TGTACCAGCGGCGACTCGGGGGCTTTTGGCTACACCTTC; CDR3: CTSGDSGAFGYTF; J: TRBJ1-2; size: .; D: .; V: TRBV11-2
DNA: TGTGCCAGTTCCCCCTTAAGGGGGAGCAATCAGCCCCAGCATTTT; CDR3: CASSPLRGSNQPQHF; J: TRBJ1-5; size: .; D: .; V: TRBV28
DNA: TGCGCCAGCAGCGACACCTTAGCGTCTAGCACAGATACGCAGTATTTT; CDR3: CASSDTLASSTDTQYF; J: TRBJ2-3; size: .; D: .; V: TRBV4-1
DNA: TGTGCCAGCAGCTTAGAAAGGGCGGGAGGGGAAGCTTTCTTT; CDR3: CASSLERAGGEAFF; J: TRBJ1-1; size: .; D: .; V: TRBV7-8
DNA: TGTGCCAGCAGTTTATCAGGGGTGACTGAAGCTTTCTTT; CDR3: CASSLSGVTEAFF; J: TRBJ1-1; size: many; D: .; V: TRBV27
DNA: TGTGCCAGCAGTACCCGGAGGGCCGACACCGGGGAGCTGTTTTTT; CDR3: CASSTRRADTGELFF; J: TRBJ2-2; size: .; D: .; V: TRBV27
DNA: TGTGCCAGCAGTGAAGTCGGGGTGGGGGACCAAGAGACCCAGTACTTC; CDR3: CASSEVGVGDQETQYF; J: TRBJ2-5; size: .; D: .; V: TRBV6-1
DNA: TGCGCCAGCAGCTTGAGGGGACAGAATCAAGAGACCCAGTACTTC; CDR3: CASSLRGQNQETQYF; J: TRBJ2-5; size: .; D: TRBD1; V: TRBV5-1
DNA: TGTGCCAGCAGTTACTCGATGGAGACCCAGTACTTC; CDR3: CASSYSMETQYF; J: TRBJ2-5; size: .; D: .; V: TRBV6-5
DNA: TGTGCCAGCAGGCCTTTAGAGCGTAGAGAGCAGTTCTTC; CDR3: CASRPLERREQFF; J: TRBJ2-1; size: medium-sized; D: .; V: TRBV7-8
DNA: TGTGCCAGCAGCCAAACAGATTACACTGAAGCTTTCTTT; CDR3: CASSQTDYTEAFF; J: TRBJ1-1; size: .; D: .; V: TRBV11-3
DNA: TGTGCCAGCAGTTTGTATGAGGAGCAGTACTTC; CDR3: CASSLYEEQYF; J: TRBJ2-7; size: medium-sized; D: .; V: TRBV27
DNA: TGCGCCAGCAGCCAAGATTCAGCGGGGGGGATCAATGAGCAGTTCTTC; CDR3: CASSQDSAGGINEQFF; J: TRBJ2-1; size: .; D: TRBD2; V: TRBV4-3
DNA: TGCAGCGTTGAAGGGACGGGGAACACTGAAGCTTTCTTT; CDR3: CSVEGTGNTEAFF; J: TRBJ1-1; size: .; D: .; V: TRBV29-1
DNA: TGCGCCAGCAGCTTTAGAGTAGGGGAGACCCAGTACTTC; CDR3: CASSFRVGETQYF; J: TRBJ2-5; size: .; D: .; V: TRBV5-1
DNA: TGTGCCAGCAGCCCAACAGTCCTCATGGAGACCCAGTACTTC; CDR3: CASSPTVLMETQYF; J: TRBJ2-5; size: .; D: .; V: TRBV27
DNA: TGTGCCAGCAGTCAGAATACAGGGGTTCGTCGAAACACTGAAGCTTTCTTT; CDR3: CASSQNTGVRRNTEAFF; J: TRBJ1-1; size: .; D: TRBD1; V: TRBV28
DNA: TGCGCCAGCAGCCCTCACCCCGGAGCCTCTGGGGCCAACGTCCTGACTTTC; CDR3: CASSPHPGASGANVLTF; J: TRBJ2-6; size: .; D: .; V: TRBV5-1
DNA: TGTGCCAGTAGTCCTGAACAGGGACGTGAGCAGTACTTC; CDR3: CASSPEQGREQYF; J: TRBJ2-7; size: few; D: .; V: TRBV19
DNA: TGTGCCAGCAGGTTACTTGAGGCGGGAGGGGGGTTCTTC; CDR3: CASRLLEAGGGFF; J: TRBJ2-1; size: few; D: TRBD2; V: TRBV7-6
DNA: TGCGCCAGCAGTCCAGGGGGATACGGCGGGGAGCTGTTTTTT; CDR3: CASSPGGYGGELFF; J: TRBJ2-2; size: .; D: TRBD1; V: TRBV5-1
DNA: TGTGCCAGCAGCCCAGACCCATCCTACGAGCAGTACTTC; CDR3: CASSPDPSYEQYF; J: TRBJ2-7; size: .; D: .; V: TRBV6-1
DNA: TGTGCCAGCAGTTCGGGTTCCTACAATGAGCAGTTCTTC; CDR3: CASSSGSYNEQFF; J: TRBJ2-1; size: .; D: .; V: TRBV11-2
DNA: TGTGCCAGCAGCCCGGCCATAGGGGTCTATGCCTACGAGCAGTACTTC; CDR3: CASSPAIGVYAYEQYF; J: TRBJ2-7; size: .; D: .; V: TRBV27
DNA: TGTGCCAGTAATCAGGGGGCGAGTGAAGCTTTCTTT; CDR3: CASNQGASEAFF; J: TRBJ1-1; size: .; D: TRBD1; V: TRBV19
DNA: TGTGCCAGCAGCCCAGACCCATCCTACGAGCAGTACTTC; CDR3: CASSPDPSYEQYF; J: TRBJ2-7; size: .; D: .; V: TRBV6-1
DNA: TGTGCCAGCAGCGGATCCGGGACAGGGGCAAATAGTGAGCAGTTCTTC; CDR3: CASSGSGTGANSEQFF; J: TRBJ2-1; size: .; D: TRBD1; V: TRBV7-9
DNA: TGTGCCACGGGATGGGGAGACAATGAGCAGTTCTTC; CDR3: CATGWGDNEQFF; J: TRBJ2-1; size: few; D: .; V: TRBV11-2
DNA: TGTGCCAGCAGTGAGCACACCATATATTTT; CDR3: CASSEHTIYF; J: TRBJ1-3; size: many; D: .; V: TRBV25-1
DNA: TGTGCCAGCAGCTCCCCGGGACTAGCGGGAGGCGAGCAGTACTTC; CDR3: CASSSPGLAGGEQYF; J: TRBJ2-7; size: few; D: TRBD2; V: TRBV7-6
DNA: TGTGCCAGTCGCGCTGGGAGCTCCTACAATGAGCAGTTCTTC; CDR3: CASRAGSSYNEQFF; J: TRBJ2-1; size: few; D: .; V: TRBV7-8
DNA: TGTGCCAGCAGGATAGCGGGAGTTCAGAATGAGCAGTTCTTC; CDR3: CASRIAGVQNEQFF; J: TRBJ2-1; size: .; D: TRBD2; V: TRBV27
DNA: TGTGCCAGCAGCGAGGAAGGGTGGGACGAGCAGTACTTC; CDR3: CASSEEGWDEQYF; J: TRBJ2-7; size: .; D: .; V: TRBV9
DNA: TGTGCCTGGAGTGTAGGGGGCAGGGCCCTCTACCAAGAGACCCAGTACTTC; CDR3: CAWSVGGRALYQETQYF; J: TRBJ2-5; size: .; D: TRBD1; V: TRBV30